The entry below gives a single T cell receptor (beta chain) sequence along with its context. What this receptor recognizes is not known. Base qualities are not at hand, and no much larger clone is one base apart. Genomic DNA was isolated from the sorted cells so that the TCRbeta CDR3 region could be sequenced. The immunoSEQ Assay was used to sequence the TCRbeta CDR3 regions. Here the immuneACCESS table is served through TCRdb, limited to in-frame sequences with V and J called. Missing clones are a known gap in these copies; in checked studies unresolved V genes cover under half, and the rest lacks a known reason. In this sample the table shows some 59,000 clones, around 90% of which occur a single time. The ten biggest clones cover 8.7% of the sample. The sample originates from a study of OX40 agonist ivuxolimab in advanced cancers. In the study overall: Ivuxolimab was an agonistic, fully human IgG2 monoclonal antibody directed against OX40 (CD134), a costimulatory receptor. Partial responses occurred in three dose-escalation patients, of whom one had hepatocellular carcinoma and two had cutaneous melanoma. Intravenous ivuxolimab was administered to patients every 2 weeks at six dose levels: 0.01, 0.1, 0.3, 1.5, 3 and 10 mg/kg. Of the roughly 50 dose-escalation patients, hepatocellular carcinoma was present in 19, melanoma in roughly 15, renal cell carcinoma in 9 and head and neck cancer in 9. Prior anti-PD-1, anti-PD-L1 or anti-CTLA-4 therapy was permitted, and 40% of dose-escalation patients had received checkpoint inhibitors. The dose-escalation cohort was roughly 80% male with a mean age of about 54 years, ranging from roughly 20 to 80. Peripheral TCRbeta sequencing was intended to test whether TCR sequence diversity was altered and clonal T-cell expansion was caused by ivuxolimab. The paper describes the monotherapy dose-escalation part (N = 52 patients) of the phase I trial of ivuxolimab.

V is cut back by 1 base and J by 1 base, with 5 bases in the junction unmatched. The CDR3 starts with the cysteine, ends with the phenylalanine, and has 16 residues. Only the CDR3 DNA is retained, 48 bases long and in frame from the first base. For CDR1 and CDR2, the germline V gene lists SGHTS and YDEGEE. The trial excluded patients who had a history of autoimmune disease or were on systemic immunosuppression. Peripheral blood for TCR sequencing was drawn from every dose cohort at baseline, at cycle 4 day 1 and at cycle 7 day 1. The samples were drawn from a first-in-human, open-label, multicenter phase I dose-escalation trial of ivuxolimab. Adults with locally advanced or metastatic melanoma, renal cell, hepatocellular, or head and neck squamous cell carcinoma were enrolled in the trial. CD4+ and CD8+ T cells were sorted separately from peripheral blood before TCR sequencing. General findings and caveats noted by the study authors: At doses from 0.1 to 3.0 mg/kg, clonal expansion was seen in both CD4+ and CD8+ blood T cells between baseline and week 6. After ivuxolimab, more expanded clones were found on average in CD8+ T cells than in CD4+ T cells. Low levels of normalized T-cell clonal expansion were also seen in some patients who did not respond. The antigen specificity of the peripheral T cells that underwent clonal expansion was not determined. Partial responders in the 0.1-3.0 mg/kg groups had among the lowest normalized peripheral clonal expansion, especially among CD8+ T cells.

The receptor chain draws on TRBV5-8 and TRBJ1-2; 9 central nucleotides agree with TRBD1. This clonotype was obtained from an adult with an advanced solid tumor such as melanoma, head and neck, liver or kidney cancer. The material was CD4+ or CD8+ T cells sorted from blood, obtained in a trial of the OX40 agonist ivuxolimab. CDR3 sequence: CASSLRWTGDNYGYTF. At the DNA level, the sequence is TGTGCCAGCAGCTTGAGGTGGACAGGGGATAACTATGGCTACACCTTC.